These T cell receptor beta chains were read from a single sample in a study of beta chain features in type 1 diabetes. TCRdb keeps only in-frame clones here, not all; method: immunoSEQ multiplex PCR. There are approximately 160,000 clones in the sample; under 13% occur only once, and more than 0.4% lies in the top ten. The sample comprised central memory CD4+ T cells from blood. The source is a man aged 25 to 45 with type 1 diabetes. Each CDR3 is given with its conserved first and last residue. Fields, in order: clone size, D gene, V gene, J gene, CDR3 DNA, CDR3 protein. D genes are given only for firm matches. The listing skips clone size in some rows; elsewhere it reads once, few, many or a size class.

>-|TRBD1|TRBV29-1|TRBJ1-5
TGCAGCGTGGGGGGACAGGGGGCAGGCCAGCCCCAGCATTTT
CSVGGQGAGQPQHF
>few|-|TRBV5-1|TRBJ2-2
TGCGCCAGCAGCTTGGAAGGGGCTGTCACCGGGGAGCTGTTTTTT
CASSLEGAVTGELFF
>-|-|TRBV5-4|TRBJ1-2
TGTGCCAGCAGCTCCTTTTCGGGTGGGAGAGGCTACACCTTC
CASSSFSGGRGYTF
>-|TRBD1|TRBV28|TRBJ2-7
TGTGCCAGCAGTTTAAGGGACAGGCAGTACGAGCAGTACTTC
CASSLRDRQYEQYF
>-|TRBD1|TRBV30|TRBJ2-7
TGTGCCTGGAGTCGACAGGGGTCCCTCTCCTACGAGCAGTACTTC
CAWSRQGSLSYEQYF
>few|-|TRBV30|TRBJ2-5
TGTGCCTGGGGTGCTGAGGAAGAGACCCAGTACTTC
CAWGAEEETQYF
>few|TRBD2|TRBV5-4|TRBJ2-2
TGTGCCAGCAGCATTGGACTAGCGGGAGCCACCGGGGAGCTGTTTTTT
CASSIGLAGATGELFF
>-|TRBD2|TRBV5-1|TRBJ2-3
TGCGCCAGCAGCTTGGAACAGCGGGACACAGATACGCAGTATTTT
CASSLEQRDTDTQYF
>-|-|TRBV11-2|TRBJ1-4
TGTGCCAGCAGCTTGTGGCAGGTTAATGAAAAACTGTTTTTT
CASSLWQVNEKLFF
>few|TRBD2|TRBV11-2|TRBJ2-2
TGTGCCAGCAGCTTAGGGACTAGCACCGGGGAGCTGTTTTTT
CASSLGTSTGELFF
>many|TRBD1|TRBV5-1|TRBJ1-1
TGCGCCAGCAGCTATGGACAGGGCACTGAAGCTTTCTTT
CASSYGQGTEAFF
>few|TRBD2|TRBV5-1|TRBJ2-5
TGCGCCAGCAGCTTGCGGGTGGCTAGCGGGAAAGAGACCCAGTACTTC
CASSLRVASGKETQYF
>-|-|TRBV6-4|TRBJ2-3
TGTGCCAGCAGTGATCAATCAGGGGATACGCAGTATTTT
CASSDQSGDTQYF
>few|-|TRBV6-6|TRBJ2-7
TGTGCCAGCAGTTTTGGGGTTGGTAGGGGCTCCTACGAGCAGTACTTC
CASSFGVGRGSYEQYF
>few|TRBD2|TRBV5-1|TRBJ2-3
TGCGCCAGCAGCTTGTATGGGACTAGCGAGTTTGGAGTCGCAGATACGCAGTATTTT
CASSLYGTSEFGVADTQYF
>-|-|TRBV27|TRBJ1-3
TGTGCCAGCAGTAGAGACAGGAGCTCTGGAAACACCATATATTTT
CASSRDRSSGNTIYF
>-|TRBD2|TRBV7-9|TRBJ2-3
TGTGCCAGCAGTTCGGGGACTAGCGGCACAGATACGCAGTATTTT
CASSSGTSGTDTQYF
>few|TRBD1|TRBV25-1|TRBJ1-1
TGTGCCAGCAGTGAATATAACAGGGGGGCCCTTGAAGCTTTCTTT
CASSEYNRGALEAFF
>many|TRBD2|TRBV7-9|TRBJ2-3
TGTGCCAGCAGCACAAGCGGGACCTCTTTTTCGCAGTATTTT
CASSTSGTSFSQYF
>few|-|TRBV6-6|TRBJ1-1
TGTGCCAGCAGGCTACAGATAATGAACACTGAAGCTTTCTTT
CASRLQIMNTEAFF
>few|TRBD1|TRBV9|TRBJ1-2
TGTGCCAGCAGCGTAGCAGGGGGGAGCTATGGCTACACCTTC
CASSVAGGSYGYTF
>few|TRBD2|TRBV6-5|TRBJ2-2
TGTGCCAGCCGGGAGGGGGGTCGGACCGGGGAGCTGTTTTTT
CASREGGRTGELFF
>few|-|TRBV7-2|TRBJ2-5
TGTGCCAGCAGCCCGACCAGGATCGGAGAGACCCAGTACTTC
CASSPTRIGETQYF
>-|-|TRBV27|TRBJ2-1
TGTGCCAGCAGTCTCCATAGCACAGGGTCGGCTTTGGGTAATGAGCAGTTCTTC
CASSLHSTGSALGNEQFF
>-|TRBD1|TRBV7-3|TRBJ2-1
TGTGCCAGCAGCCGGACAGGGGAAGTCTACAATGAGCAGTTCTTC
CASSRTGEVYNEQFF
>-|-|TRBV7-2|TRBJ2-7
TGTGCCAGCAGCCCTGGACAGAGCTACGAGCAGTACTTC
CASSPGQSYEQYF
>few|TRBD1|TRBV5-1|TRBJ2-6
TGCGCCAGCAGCGGACAGGGAGACTCTGGGGCCAACGTCCTGACTTTC
CASSGQGDSGANVLTF
>few|-|TRBV30|TRBJ1-1
TGTGCCTGGGGTGGGTCGGTGGCCAGGGGCAAAGCTTTCTTT
CAWGGSVARGKAFF
>-|TRBD2|TRBV4-3|TRBJ2-3
TGCGCCAGCAGCCAAACCGGACTAGCGGGAGTGGATGCACAGTATTTT
CASSQTGLAGVDAQYF
>few|TRBD1|TRBV9|TRBJ1-4
TGTGCCAGCAGCGCCTCGACAGGGTCTAATGAAAAACTGTTTTTT
CASSASTGSNEKLFF